The 21 T cell receptor beta chains presented below share a single source sample, sequenced in a study of T cells in localized non-small cell lung cancer (dated by TCRdb to 2018 to 2020). The library was built by means of the immunoSEQ multiplex PCR assay. The source is immuneACCESS, and TCRdb retained only in-frame sequences with V and J called. Part of the clones is not carried over; for the studies checked, unresolved V genes explain less than half of this, and the remainder is unexplained. The sample contains roughly 38,000 clones, 82% of them found a single time. The ten largest clones add up to around a sixth of the sample. Source: peripheral blood, taken before any cancer treatment. These receptors were collected from a male donor aged 60 or over with stage III squamous cell lung carcinoma.

The V call is TRBV2, the J call TRBJ2-5; D call uncertain. CDR1 SNHLY and CDR2 FYNNEI come from the germline V gene. CDR3 length equals 14 residues. V lost 7 bases and J 1 base, leaving 13 bases between the germline ends. The CDR3 is CASTVILIQETQYF. CDR3 coding DNA: TGTGCCAGCACAGTGATACTAATCCAAGAGACCCAGTACTTC. Looking up the rest from reference TRBV2 and TRBJ2-5 gives the full variable domain: EPEVTQTPSHQVTQMGQEVILRCVPISNHLYFYWYRQILGQKVEFLVSFYNNEISEKSEIFDDQFSVERPDGSNFTLKIRSTKLEDSAMYFCASTVILIQETQYFGPGTRLLVL.

The gene calls are TRBV7-9 and TRBJ1-2; no clear D gene. The germline CDR1 and CDR2 sequences are SEHNR and FQNEAQ (reference sequence). This CDR3 contains 12 residues. V lost 1 base, J lost 6 bases, and 6 bases lay in between. The CDR3 protein is CASSLVENGYTF. The CDR3 DNA reads TGTGCCAGCAGCTTAGTGGAGAATGGCTACACCTTC.

The chain uses TRBV7-2 and TRBJ2-5; no clear D. The germline V and J ends were trimmed by 4 bases and 6 bases, with 9 bases remaining between them. CDR1 and CDR2 (germline): SGHTA, FQGNSA. CDR3 length: 12 residues. The CDR3 loop reads CASSSSAQTQYF. The CDR3 coding sequence is TGTGCCAGCAGCTCTAGTGCTCAGACCCAGTACTTC. Together with reference TRBV7-2 and TRBJ2-5, the CDR3 gives the full variable domain: GAGVSQSPSNKVTEKGKDVELRCDPISGHTALYWYRQSLGQGLEFLIYFQGNSAPDKSGLPSDRFSAERTGGSVSTLTIQRTQQEDSAVYLCASSSSAQTQYFGPGTRLLVL.

This clone turned up a few times. The chain has TRBV2 and TRBJ1-1; TRBD1 matches at 11 bases. V was pared by 6 bases and J by 3 bases, with 6 bases of the junction left unmatched. This CDR3 has 15 amino acids. The germline gives CDR1 SNHLY, CDR2 FYNNEI. DNA for the CDR3: TGTGCCAGCAGCGAGGGGGACAGGGGGGACACTGAAGCTTTCTTT. Translation: CASSEGDRGDTEAFF. Full variable domain (missing parts from reference TRBV2 and TRBJ1-1): EPEVTQTPSHQVTQMGQEVILRCVPISNHLYFYWYRQILGQKVEFLVSFYNNEISEKSEIFDDQFSVERPDGSNFTLKIRSTKLEDSAMYFCASSEGDRGDTEAFFGQGTRLTVV.

This clone has only one observation. This chain links TRBV5-1 with TRBJ2-2; D is tentatively TRBD1 or TRBD2 (6 bases each). Germline V lookup: CDR1 SGHRS, CDR2 YFSETQ. The CDR3 extends over 15 amino acids. Deletions cut 1 base from V and 5 bases from J, with 12 bases between. The DNA for the CDR3 is TGCGCCAGCAGCTTGACGGGGGCAGGTACCGGGGAGCTGTTTTTT. Its translation is CASSLTGAGTGELFF.

The J gene is TRBJ2-1, the V gene TRBV7-9, with D possibly TRBD2 on 6 matching bases. From germline, CDR1 is SEHNR and CDR2 FQNEAQ (reference sequence). The V gene lost 0 bases and the J gene lost 2 bases, with 11 bases spanning the gap. The CDR3 runs to 16 residues. CDR3 nucleotide sequence: TGTGCCAGCAGCTTAGCAGGGAGGAGAACCTACAATGAGCAGTTCTTC. It yields the protein CASSLAGRRTYNEQFF.

V is TRBV29-1 and J is TRBJ1-2; D possibly corresponds to TRBD1 (6 bases). The CDR3 contains 11 residues. The germline gives CDR1 SQVTM, CDR2 ANQGSEA. V lost 6 bases and J lost 8, with 13 bases in between. The CDR3, as DNA: TGCAGCGTGAGGGGGGCGTCAGGCTACACCTTC. Translated, it gives CSVRGASGYTF.

The rearrangement uses TRBV7-9 and TRBJ2-7, with a possible D match to TRBD1 (5 bases). The CDR3 is made up of 15 amino acids. The germline V gene encodes CDR1 SEHNR and CDR2 FQNEAQ (reference sequence). Between the trimmed V and J ends, which lost 2 bases and 6 bases, there was a span of 17 bases. The CDR3 spells CASSLTDTGFSEQYF. In DNA form, the CDR3 reads TGTGCCAGCAGCTTAACGGACACGGGTTTCAGCGAGCAGTACTTC.

The chain is built from TRBV19 and TRBJ1-3; D gene unclear. From germline, CDR1 is LNHDA and CDR2 SQIVND (reference sequence). The CDR3 covers 15 residues. V lost 3 bases, J lost 0 bases, and 9 bases lay in between. The CDR3 protein is CASSISRSSGNTIYF. The CDR3 nucleotides read TGTGCCAGTAGTATTTCCCGAAGCTCTGGAAACACCATATATTTT.

This clone occurred once. The rearrangement uses TRBV6-6 and TRBJ2-7; TRBD1 aligns across 7 bases. Germline lookup yields CDR1 MNHNY and CDR2 SVGAGI (reference sequence). With 4 bases clipped from V and 9 bases from J, the junction kept 9 bases outside the gene matches. This CDR3 region has 13 residues. The CDR3 coding sequence is TGTGCCAGCAGTTTAAACAGGGGCCACGGGCAGTACTTC. This sequence encodes CASSLNRGHGQYF.

The V gene is TRBV27, the J gene TRBJ1-6; no clear D. There are 15 residues in the CDR3. Trimming left V 6 bases short and J 7 bases short, with 16 bases between. Germline assignment: CDR1 MNHEY and CDR2 SMNVEV (reference sequence). This CDR3 is CASSPRTGGNSPLHF. CDR3 DNA sequence: TGTGCCAGCAGCCCTCGAACGGGCGGCAATTCACCCCTCCACTTT.

This chain connects TRBV11-1 to TRBJ2-1; D is unresolved. V was clipped by 1 base and J by 7 bases, with 5 bases between them. The CDR3 extends over 12 amino acids. CDR1 and CDR2 (germline): SGHAT, FQDESV (reference sequence). The CDR3 bases are TGTGCCAGCAGCTTAGGAGAAAATGAGCAGTTCTTC. Amino acid sequence: CASSLGENEQFF.

The chain joins TRBV7-8 to TRBJ1-5, with 7 bases matching TRBD1. The CDR3 covers 16 residues. Germline V CDR1 and CDR2: SGHVS, FQNEAQ. V was pared by 2 bases and J by 5 bases, with 9 bases of the junction left unmatched. CDR3 nucleotide sequence: TGTGCCAGCAGCTTATATGGGGGGACAGCCGATCAGCCCCAGCATTTT. Encoded protein: CASSLYGGTADQPQHF.

V is TRBV10-3 and J is TRBJ1-1; tentatively, D is TRBD1 (6 bases). The CDR3 loop spans 17 amino acids. The germline V and J ends were trimmed by 0 bases and 4 bases, with 18 bases remaining between them. CDR1 and CDR2 (germline): ENHRY, SYGVKD. CDR3: CAISESDRGSSGTEAFF. The CDR3 coding sequence is TGTGCCATCAGTGAGTCGGACAGAGGGTCCTCGGGCACTGAAGCTTTCTTT.

The rearrangement links TRBV6-6 to TRBJ1-1; no clear D gene. The V end lost 8 bases, the J end lost 0 bases, and 10 bases lay between the germline ends. The CDR3 has 13 residues. CDR1 MNHNY and CDR2 SVGAGI come from the germline V gene (reference sequence). The CDR3 bases are TGTGCCAGCTTGGGTAGTCTGAACACTGAAGCTTTCTTT. Amino acid sequence: CASLGSLNTEAFF.

The chain uses TRBV7-8 and TRBJ2-3; 8 bases align to TRBD2. This CDR3 comprises 16 residues. With 1 base clipped from V and 1 base from J, the junction kept 4 bases outside the gene matches. Germline V gene data show CDR1 as SGHVS and CDR2 as FQNEAQ. The CDR3: CASSLGLGLGTDTQYF. CDR3 sequence (DNA): TGTGCCAGCAGCTTAGGTTTGGGACTAGGCACAGATACGCAGTATTTT.

J is TRBJ1-2 and V is TRBV6-5; 7 nucleotides align to TRBD1. Germline lookup yields CDR1 MNHEY and CDR2 SVGAGI. The CDR3 spans 15 residues. V shed 5 bases, J shed 0 bases, and the junction held 6 bases outside the gene matches. The CDR3 reads CASSRDSLANYGYTF. The CDR3, as DNA: TGTGCCAGCAGTCGGGACAGCCTAGCTAACTATGGCTACACCTTC.

This chain connects TRBV30 to TRBJ2-4, with TRBD2 matching 7 bases. Germline V CDR1 and CDR2: GTSNPN, SVGIG (reference sequence). The V gene end was trimmed by 0 bases and the J gene end by 1 base; junction bases not matched to a gene: 3. CDR3 size: 15 residues. CDR3 nucleotide sequence: TGTGCCTGGAGTGTACACGGGGGGGCCAAAAACATTCAGTACTTC. Translation gives CAWSVHGGAKNIQYF.

The rearrangement uses TRBV7-7 and TRBJ2-2; D unclear. CDR1 is SSHAT and CDR2 is FNYEAQ in the germline V gene (reference sequence). Deletions cut 0 bases from V and 7 bases from J, with 9 bases between. The CDR3 consists of 14 residues. In nucleotides, the CDR3 is TGTGCCAGCAGCTTAGCGGGGATTGGCGGGGAGCTGTTTTTT. This sequence encodes CASSLAGIGGELFF.

This clone was found a few times. The chain uses TRBV2 and TRBJ1-5; 10 nucleotides align to TRBD1. Per germline, CDR1 SNHLY and CDR2 FYNNEI. V shed 5 bases and J 5 bases; nucleotides not matched to a gene: 3. The CDR3 length is 14 residues. CDR3 nucleotides: TGTGCCAGCAGTCCGGGACAGGGGTATCAGCCCCAGCATTTT. It codes for CASSPGQGYQPQHF.

The chain combines TRBV7-2 with TRBJ2-3, with D perhaps TRBD1 or TRBD2 (5 bases each). Germline values: CDR1 SGHTA, CDR2 FQGNSA. This CDR3 is 18 amino acids long. The V gene lost 1 base and the J gene lost 1 base, with 18 bases spanning the gap. The CDR3 region has the DNA TGTGCCAGCAGCTTAGGGGACCCTAACATTCGCCGCACAGATACGCAGTATTTT. Its protein product is CASSLGDPNIRRTDTQYF.